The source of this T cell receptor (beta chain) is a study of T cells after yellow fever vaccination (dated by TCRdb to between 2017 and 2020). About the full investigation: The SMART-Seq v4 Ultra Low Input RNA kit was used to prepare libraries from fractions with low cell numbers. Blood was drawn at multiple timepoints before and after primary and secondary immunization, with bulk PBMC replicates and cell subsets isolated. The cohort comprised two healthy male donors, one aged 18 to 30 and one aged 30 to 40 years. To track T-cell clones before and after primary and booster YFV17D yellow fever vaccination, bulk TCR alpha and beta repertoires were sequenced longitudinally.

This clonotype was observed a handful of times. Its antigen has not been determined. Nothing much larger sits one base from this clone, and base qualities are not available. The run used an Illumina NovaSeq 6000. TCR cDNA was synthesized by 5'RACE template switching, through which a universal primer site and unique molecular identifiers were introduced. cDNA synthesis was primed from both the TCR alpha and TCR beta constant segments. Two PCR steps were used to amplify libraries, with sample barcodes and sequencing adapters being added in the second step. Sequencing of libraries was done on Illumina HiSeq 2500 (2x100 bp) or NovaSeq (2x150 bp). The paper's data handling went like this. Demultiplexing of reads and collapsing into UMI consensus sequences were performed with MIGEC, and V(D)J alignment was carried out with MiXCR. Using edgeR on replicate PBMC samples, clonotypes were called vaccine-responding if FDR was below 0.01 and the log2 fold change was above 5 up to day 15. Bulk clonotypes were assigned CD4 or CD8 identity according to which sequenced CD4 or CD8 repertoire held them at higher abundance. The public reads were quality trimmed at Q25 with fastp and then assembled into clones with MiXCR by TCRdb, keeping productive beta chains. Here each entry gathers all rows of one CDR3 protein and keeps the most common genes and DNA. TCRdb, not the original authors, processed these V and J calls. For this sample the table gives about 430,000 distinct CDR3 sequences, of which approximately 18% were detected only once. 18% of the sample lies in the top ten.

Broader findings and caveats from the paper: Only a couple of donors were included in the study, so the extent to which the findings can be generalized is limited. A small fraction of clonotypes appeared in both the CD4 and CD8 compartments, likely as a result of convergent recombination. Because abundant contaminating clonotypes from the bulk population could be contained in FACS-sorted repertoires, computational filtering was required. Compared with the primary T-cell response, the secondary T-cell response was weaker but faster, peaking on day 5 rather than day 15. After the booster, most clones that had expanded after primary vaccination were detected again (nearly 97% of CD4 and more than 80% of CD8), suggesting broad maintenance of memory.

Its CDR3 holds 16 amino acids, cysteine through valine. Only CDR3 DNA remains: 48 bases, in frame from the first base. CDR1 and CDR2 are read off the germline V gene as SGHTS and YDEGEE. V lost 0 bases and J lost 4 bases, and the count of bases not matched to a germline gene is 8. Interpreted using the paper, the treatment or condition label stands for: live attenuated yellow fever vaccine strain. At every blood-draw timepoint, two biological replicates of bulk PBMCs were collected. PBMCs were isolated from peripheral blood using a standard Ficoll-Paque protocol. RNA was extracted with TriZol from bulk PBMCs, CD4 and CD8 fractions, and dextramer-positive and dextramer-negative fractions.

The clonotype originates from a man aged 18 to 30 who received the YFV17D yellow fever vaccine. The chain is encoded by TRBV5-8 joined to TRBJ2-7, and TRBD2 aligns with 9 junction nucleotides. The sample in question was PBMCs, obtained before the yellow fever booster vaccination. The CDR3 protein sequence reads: CASSLDLTSGPYEQYV. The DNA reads TGTGCCAGCAGCTTGGACCTGACTAGCGGTCCTTACGAGCAGTACGTC.